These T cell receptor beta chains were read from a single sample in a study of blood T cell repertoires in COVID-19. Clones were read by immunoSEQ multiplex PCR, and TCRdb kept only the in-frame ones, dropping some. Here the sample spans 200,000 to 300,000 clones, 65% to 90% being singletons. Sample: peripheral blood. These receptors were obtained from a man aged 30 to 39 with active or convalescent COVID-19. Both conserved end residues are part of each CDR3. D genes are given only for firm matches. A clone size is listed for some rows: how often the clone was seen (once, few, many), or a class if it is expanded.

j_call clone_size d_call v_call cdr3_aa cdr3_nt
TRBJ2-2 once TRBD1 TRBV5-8 CASIKGAVNTGELFF TGTGCCAGCATCAAGGGGGCGGTGAACACCGGGGAGCTGTTTTTT
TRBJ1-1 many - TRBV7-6 CASSTAGRSMNTEAFF TGTGCCAGCAGTACAGCGGGGCGGAGCATGAACACTGAAGCTTTCTTT
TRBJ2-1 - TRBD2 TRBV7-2 CASSLGLRTSGGAEQFF TGTGCCAGCAGCTTAGGATTGAGGACTAGCGGGGGGGCTGAGCAGTTCTTC
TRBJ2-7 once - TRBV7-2 CASSITGTPSSYEQYF TGTGCCAGCAGCATAACCGGGACTCCGAGCTCCTACGAGCAGTACTTC
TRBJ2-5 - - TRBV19 CASGGGGGTQYF TGTGCCAGTGGTGGAGGGGGGGGGACCCAGTACTTC
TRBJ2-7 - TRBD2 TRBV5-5 CASSPGLADYEQYF TGTGCCAGCAGCCCGGGACTAGCGGACTACGAGCAGTACTTC
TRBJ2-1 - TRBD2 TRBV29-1 CSVILAGTEQFF TGCAGCGTTATCCTAGCGGGGACTGAGCAGTTCTTC
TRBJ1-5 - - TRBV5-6 CASSLRGQPQHF TGTGCCAGCAGCTTAAGGGGTCAGCCCCAGCATTTT
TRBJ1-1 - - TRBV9 CASSGNDAYSPFF TGTGCCAGCAGCGGGAATGACGCTTACAGTCCTTTCTTT
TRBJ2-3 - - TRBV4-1 CASSQPTGTLTDTQYF TGCGCCAGCAGCCAACCGACAGGGACTCTCACAGATACGCAGTATTTT
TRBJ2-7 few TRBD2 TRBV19 CASSIGTSGSLYEQYF TGTGCCAGTAGTATAGGAACTAGCGGGAGTCTCTACGAGCAGTACTTC
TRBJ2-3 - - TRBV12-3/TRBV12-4 CATWDITDTQYF TGTGCCACCTGGGACATCACAGATACGCAGTATTTT
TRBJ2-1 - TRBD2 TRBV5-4 CASRDLAGGHNEQFF TGTGCCAGCAGAGATCTAGCGGGGGGGCACAATGAGCAGTTCTTC
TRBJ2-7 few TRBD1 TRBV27 CASTSTGAIYEQYF TGTGCCAGCACCTCGACAGGGGCGATCTACGAGCAGTACTTC
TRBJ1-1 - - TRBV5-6 CASSLQGTEAFF TGTGCCAGCAGCCTGCAGGGAACTGAAGCTTTCTTT
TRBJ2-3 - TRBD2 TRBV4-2 CASSQDAAGARGDTQYF TGTGCCAGCAGCCAAGATGCAGCGGGAGCCAGGGGAGATACGCAGTATTTT
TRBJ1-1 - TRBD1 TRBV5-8 CASSLVDRRNTEAFF TGTGCCAGCAGCTTGGTGGACAGGAGGAACACTGAAGCTTTCTTT
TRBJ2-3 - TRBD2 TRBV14 CASFRGGPSRDTQYF TGTGCCAGCTTCCGCGGGGGGCCATCGAGAGATACGCAGTATTTT
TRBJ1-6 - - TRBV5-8 CASSTGRYNSPLHF TGTGCCAGCAGCACCGGGAGATATAATTCACCCCTCCACTTT
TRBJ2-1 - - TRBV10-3 CAISGEDRSYNEQFF TGTGCCATCAGTGGGGAGGACAGGTCCTACAATGAGCAGTTCTTC
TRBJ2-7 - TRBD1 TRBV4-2 CASSQDSVTGGYEQYF TGTGCCAGCAGCCAAGATTCTGTGACAGGGGGATACGAGCAGTACTTC
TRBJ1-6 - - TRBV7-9 CASSRDTNSPLHF TGTGCCAGCAGCAGGGACACCAATTCACCCCTCCACTTT
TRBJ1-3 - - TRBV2 CASSEQGNTIYF TGTGCCAGCAGTGAACAGGGGAACACCATATATTTT
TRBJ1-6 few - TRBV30 CAWSERQNSPLHF TGTGCCTGGAGTGAACGACAGAATTCACCCCTCCACTTT
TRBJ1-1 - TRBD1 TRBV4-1 CASSHPQGRTEAFF TGCGCCAGCAGCCACCCACAGGGGCGCACTGAAGCTTTCTTT
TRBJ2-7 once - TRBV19 CASSLSPGQGEQYF TGTGCCAGTAGTCTCTCCCCGGGACAAGGGGAGCAGTACTTC
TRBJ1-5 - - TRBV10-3 CAISEAPSQSNQPQHF TGTGCCATCAGTGAGGCTCCTTCCCAGAGCAATCAGCCCCAGCATTTT
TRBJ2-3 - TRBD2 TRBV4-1 CASSYSGGALRTDTQYF TGCGCCAGCAGCTATAGCGGGGGGGCCCTACGCACAGATACGCAGTATTTT
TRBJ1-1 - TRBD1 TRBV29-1 CSGTGYTEAFF TGCAGCGGGACAGGGTATACTGAAGCTTTCTTT
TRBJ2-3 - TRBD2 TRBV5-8 CASSRITGTSFTDTQYF TGTGCCAGCAGTCGAATAACCGGGACTAGTTTCACAGATACGCAGTATTTT
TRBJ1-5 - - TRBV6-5 CASSYGSGAQPQHF TGTGCCAGCAGTTACGGTTCTGGGGCTCAGCCCCAGCATTTT
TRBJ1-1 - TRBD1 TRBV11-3 CASSRTGGRTEAFF TGTGCCAGCAGCCGGACAGGGGGAAGAACTGAAGCTTTCTTT
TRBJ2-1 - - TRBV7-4 CASSWTPEAYSSGEQFF TGTGCCAGCAGCTGGACTCCTGAGGCCTATTCTAGTGGTGAGCAGTTCTTC
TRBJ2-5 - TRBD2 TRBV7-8 CASSWTSGVQETQYF TGTGCCAGCAGCTGGACTAGCGGGGTTCAAGAGACCCAGTACTTC
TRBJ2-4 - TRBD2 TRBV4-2 CASSQAAGTSVNIQYF TGTGCCAGCAGCCAAGCCGCCGGGACTAGCGTTAACATTCAGTACTTC
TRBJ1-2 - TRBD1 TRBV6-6 CASSLSGQVHMGGYTF TGTGCCAGCAGCCTCAGCGGACAGGTTCATATGGGAGGCTACACCTTC
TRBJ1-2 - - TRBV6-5 CASSYRRTIKGYTF TGTGCCAGCAGTTACCGAAGGACAATCAAAGGCTACACCTTC
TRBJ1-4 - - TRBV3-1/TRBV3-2 CASSPTGFHDEKLFF TGTGCCAGCAGCCCCACAGGGTTTCACGATGAAAAACTGTTTTTT
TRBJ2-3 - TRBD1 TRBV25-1 CASSEQGVEYF TGTGCCAGCAGTGAACAGGGGGTGGAGTATTTT
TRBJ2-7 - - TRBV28 CASRRGGGTSYEQYF TGTGCCAGCCGCAGGGGAGGGGGGACCTCCTACGAGCAGTACTTC
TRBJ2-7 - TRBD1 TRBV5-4 CASSWGQGAYEQYF TGTGCCAGCAGCTGGGGACAGGGGGCATACGAGCAGTACTTC
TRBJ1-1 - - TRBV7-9 CASSRQTTEAFF TGTGCCAGCAGCCGACAAACCACTGAAGCTTTCTTT
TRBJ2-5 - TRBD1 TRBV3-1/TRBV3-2 CASSQELRTGARETQYF TGTGCCAGCAGCCAAGAATTAAGGACAGGGGCCAGAGAGACCCAGTACTTC
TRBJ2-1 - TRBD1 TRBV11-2 CASSPYLGQLINEQFF TGTGCCAGCAGCCCGTATTTGGGACAGCTAATTAATGAGCAGTTCTTC
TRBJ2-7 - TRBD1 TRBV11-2 CASSSGQGAEQYF TGTGCCAGCAGCTCTGGACAGGGCGCCGAGCAGTACTTC
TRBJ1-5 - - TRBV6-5 CASRQGYRQPQHF TGTGCCAGCAGGCAGGGGTACCGGCAGCCCCAGCATTTT